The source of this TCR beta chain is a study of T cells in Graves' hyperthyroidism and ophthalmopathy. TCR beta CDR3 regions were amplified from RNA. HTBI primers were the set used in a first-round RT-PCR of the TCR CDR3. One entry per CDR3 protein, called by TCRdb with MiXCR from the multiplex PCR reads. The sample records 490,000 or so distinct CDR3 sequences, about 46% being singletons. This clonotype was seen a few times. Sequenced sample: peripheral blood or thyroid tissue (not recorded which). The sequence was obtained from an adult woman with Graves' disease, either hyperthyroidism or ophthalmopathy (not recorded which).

The CDR3 here is CAISEPSGRGDEQYF. CDR3 sequence (DNA): TGTGCCATCAGTGAGCCGAGCGGGAGAGGAGACGAGCAGTACTTC. The V call is TRBV10-3, the J call TRBJ2-7, with 8 bases aligning to TRBD2. Germline assignment: CDR1 ENHRY and CDR2 SYGVKD. Unmatched junction bases numbered 8, after V lost 2 bases and J lost 5 bases. CDR3 size: 15 residues.